The rows below give T cell receptor beta chains drawn from one sample of a study of cytomegalovirus exposure and HLA in healthy donors. The method was immunoSEQ multiplex PCR; TCRdb's version includes in-frame clones alone and lacks a portion of them. The table has about 160,000 clones, 70% to 85% seen once. Specimen: PBMCs. Receptors originate from a middle-aged man in good health and CMV-seronegative. The CDR3 runs from the conserved cysteine through the conserved F or W. Each record gives: clone size, J gene, D gene, V gene, CDR3 protein, CDR3 DNA. The D gene is left open where the match is weak. Clone sizes are given selectively: once, few, many, or a class where the clone is expanded.

>NA|TRBJ2-3|TRBD2|TRBV9
CASSVARTSTSTDTQYF
TGTGCCAGCAGCGTAGCCCGGACTAGTACATCCACAGATACGCAGTATTTT
>NA|TRBJ2-1|NA|TRBV7-9
CSSRLTGMGQFF
TGTTCCAGCAGATTAACAGGAATGGGTCAGTTCTTC
>NA|TRBJ2-7|TRBD1|TRBV7-8
CASSLRSGGTGSLEQYF
TGTGCCAGCAGCTTACGGAGCGGCGGGACAGGGTCCCTCGAGCAGTACTTC
>NA|TRBJ2-7|TRBD2|TRBV10-2
CASSSLAGGYEQYF
TGCGCCAGCAGTTCTTTAGCGGGGGGCTACGAGCAGTACTTC
>NA|TRBJ1-1|NA|TRBV5-6
CASSLGEAKAFF
TGTGCCAGCAGCTTGGGAGAAGCAAAAGCTTTCTTT
>NA|TRBJ1-1|TRBD1|TRBV5-1
CASQGQQDTEAFF
TGCGCCAGCCAGGGACAGCAGGACACTGAAGCTTTCTTT
>NA|TRBJ1-2|NA|TRBV15
CATSRDVQVGGYTF
TGTGCCACCAGCAGAGATGTTCAGGTCGGTGGCTACACCTTC
>NA|TRBJ2-5|NA|TRBV7-9
CASTDLEYRGGWLEETQYF
TGTGCCAGCACCGACCTGGAGTATAGGGGGGGTTGGCTGGAGGAGACCCAGTACTTC
>NA|TRBJ2-5|TRBD1|TRBV19
CASRGTGQETQYF
TGTGCCAGTAGAGGGACAGGCCAAGAGACCCAGTACTTC
>NA|TRBJ2-2|TRBD2|TRBV30
CAWSGASGHTGELFF
TGTGCCTGGAGTGGAGCTAGCGGTCACACCGGGGAGCTGTTTTTT
>NA|TRBJ1-2|TRBD1|TRBV9
CASSAQGARNYGYTF
TGTGCCAGCAGCGCACAGGGGGCGCGGAACTATGGCTACACCTTC
>NA|TRBJ1-1|NA|TRBV30
CAWSYSMNTEAFF
TGTGCCTGGAGTTATAGTATGAACACTGAAGCTTTCTTT
>NA|TRBJ2-3|NA|TRBV4-1
CASSRTVSTDTQYF
TGCGCCAGCAGCCGAACAGTCTCCACAGATACGCAGTATTTT
>NA|TRBJ1-5|NA|TRBV9
CASSAGGQRNQPQHF
TGTGCCAGCAGCGCCGGAGGACAGAGAAATCAGCCCCAGCATTTT
>NA|TRBJ2-1|TRBD2|TRBV5-4
CASSLDPGLAGGNEQFF
TGTGCCAGCAGCTTGGACCCGGGACTAGCGGGGGGCAATGAGCAGTTCTTC
>NA|TRBJ2-2|TRBD2|TRBV9
CASSNSGGDPTGELFF
TGTGCCAGCAGCAATAGCGGGGGAGACCCCACCGGGGAGCTGTTTTTT
>NA|TRBJ2-3|TRBD2|TRBV6-5
CASTRGGSTDTQYF
TGTGCCAGCACCCGGGGGGGCTCCACAGATACGCAGTATTTT
>NA|TRBJ1-2|TRBD1|TRBV6-6
CASHPGQGDYGYTF
TGTGCCAGCCATCCCGGACAGGGCGATTATGGCTACACCTTC
>NA|TRBJ1-5|NA|TRBV5-1
CASSLEGGKGQPQHF
TGCGCCAGCAGCTTGGAGGGGGGGAAAGGACAGCCCCAGCATTTT
>NA|TRBJ2-1|NA|TRBV29-1
CSVEGGLGDEQFF
TGCAGCGTTGAAGGAGGGCTCGGGGATGAGCAGTTCTTC
>NA|TRBJ2-2|TRBD1|TRBV27
CASSLGTGPGELFF
TGTGCCAGCAGTTTAGGGACAGGTCCCGGGGAGCTGTTTTTT
>NA|TRBJ2-1|NA|TRBV5-1
CASRYETQFRNEQFF
TGCGCCAGCAGGTACGAGACTCAATTCCGCAATGAGCAGTTCTTC
>NA|TRBJ2-3|NA|TRBV7-9
CASSPPPPGPQTDTQYF
TGTGCCAGCAGCCCACCCCCCCCAGGTCCCCAGACGGATACGCAGTATTTT
>NA|TRBJ2-2|NA|TRBV18
CASSLTGTHTGELFF
TGTGCCAGCTCATTGACGGGGACTCACACCGGGGAGCTGTTTTTT
>NA|TRBJ2-2|TRBD1|TRBV7-9
CASSFDRASGELFF
TGTGCCAGCAGCTTCGACAGGGCGTCCGGGGAGCTGTTTTTT
>NA|TRBJ1-6|NA|TRBV4-1
CASSHGGNSPLHF
TGCGCCAGCAGCCACGGGGGGAATTCACCCCTCCACTTT
>NA|TRBJ1-5|TRBD1|TRBV18
CASSPGRQGSQPQHF
TGTGCCAGCTCACCGGGTCGACAGGGTTCGCAGCCCCAGCATTTT
>NA|TRBJ2-5|TRBD2|TRBV5-5
CASSMGLAGGRRETQYF
TGTGCCAGCAGCATGGGACTAGCGGGGGGCCGCCGAGAGACCCAGTACTTC
>few|TRBJ1-1|NA|TRBV7-2
CASSLQGMDTEAFF
TGTGCCAGCAGCCTACAGGGTATGGACACTGAAGCTTTCTTT
>NA|TRBJ2-7|TRBD2|TRBV4-2
CASSQEGSSTSGGNYEQYF
TGTGCCAGCAGCCAAGAGGGAAGCTCGACTAGCGGAGGTAACTACGAGCAGTACTTC
>NA|TRBJ1-3|TRBD1|TRBV30
CAWSRTGRNTIYF
TGTGCCTGGAGTCGGACAGGGAGGAACACCATATATTTT
>NA|TRBJ2-7|NA|TRBV19
CASSSGVTYEQYF
TGTGCCAGTAGTTCCGGGGTCACCTACGAGCAGTACTTC
>NA|TRBJ2-3|TRBD2|TRBV4-3
CASSQDGAGGTDTQYF
TGCGCCAGCAGCCAAGATGGGGCGGGGGGGACAGATACGCAGTATTTT
>few|TRBJ2-5|TRBD2|TRBV4-1
CASSLGGGTIPQETQYF
TGCGCCAGCAGCCTCGGCGGGGGGACCATTCCCCAAGAGACCCAGTACTTC
>NA|TRBJ2-3|TRBD2|TRBV7-3
CASSLTSGGIRGTQYF
TGTGCCAGCAGCTTAACTAGCGGGGGGATTAGAGGGACGCAGTATTTT
>few|TRBJ2-5|TRBD2|TRBV5-6
CASSLGLAGAETQYF
TGTGCCAGCAGCCTCGGGCTAGCGGGGGCGGAGACCCAGTACTTC
>few|TRBJ1-2|TRBD1|TRBV29-1
CSVAGTGVGGYTF
TGCAGCGTGGCCGGGACAGGCGTCGGTGGCTACACCTTC
>NA|TRBJ1-6|NA|TRBV9
CASSDGAGIGSPLHF
TGTGCCAGCAGCGATGGAGCGGGAATCGGATCACCCCTCCACTTT
>NA|TRBJ2-2|TRBD1|TRBV7-2
CASSRTGAHTGELFF
TGTGCCAGCAGCCGGACAGGAGCACACACCGGGGAGCTGTTTTTT
>NA|TRBJ2-2|NA|TRBV6-5
CASSYWTYTGELFF
TGTGCCAGCAGTTATTGGACTTACACCGGGGAGCTGTTTTTT
>NA|TRBJ2-7|NA|TRBV7-4
CASSLAKQSREQYF
TGTGCCAGCAGCTTAGCGAAACAGTCACGGGAGCAGTACTTC
>NA|TRBJ1-1|NA|TRBV18
CASSPGGQFGTEAFF
TGTGCCAGCTCACCAGGAGGACAGTTCGGCACTGAAGCTTTCTTT
>NA|TRBJ2-1|NA|TRBV6-5
CASSYSSGIYNEQFF
TGTGCCAGCAGTTACTCCTCCGGGATCTACAATGAGCAGTTCTTC